The 11 T cell receptor beta chains in this list originate from one sample, sequenced in a study of T cell responses to AZD1222 COVID-19 vaccine (dated by TCRdb to the early 2020s). Library preparation used the immunoSEQ multiplex PCR assay. Not all clones reach the TCRdb copy of this immuneACCESS table, which keeps in-frame sequences only. Checked studies attribute under half of the gap to unresolved V genes and leave the rest unexplained. The sample includes approximately 170,000 clones, with 85% to 95% observed a single time. 5.1% of the sample is in the top ten clones. The sample's time point label, decoded: about 28 days (+/-7) after the second vaccine dose. The starting material was peripheral blood, obtained 28 days after the second AZD1222 dose. The receptors derive from an adult who received the AZD1222 COVID-19 vaccine.

V gene TRBV3-1 (or the pseudogene TRBV3-2) combines with J gene TRBJ1-1; D perhaps matches TRBD1 (5 bases). The germline V gene has CDR1 LGHDT and CDR2 YNNKEL (reference sequence). CDR3 size: 12 residues. V shed 1 base and J shed 8 bases, with 8 bases lying between them. The DNA for the CDR3 is TGTGCCAGCAGCCAAGGGGACGGAGAAGCTTTCTTT. This translates into CASSQGDGEAFF.

The chain combines TRBV4-1 with TRBJ2-1, with 9 bases identical to TRBD2. Germline V gene sequence: CDR1 MGHRA, CDR2 YSYEKL. The CDR3 length is 15 residues. J gave up 3 bases and V 4 bases, and 4 bases lay outside the gene matches. The chain's CDR3 is CASSLTSGLYNEQFF. For the CDR3, the DNA is TGCGCCAGCAGCCTGACTAGCGGACTCTACAATGAGCAGTTCTTC.

This rearrangement joins TRBV12-3 or TRBV12-4 to TRBJ2-1; the D is unclear. This CDR3 comprises 11 residues. Trimming took off 4 bases at V and 7 bases at J, with 5 bases between the two ends. In DNA form, the CDR3 reads TGTGCCAGCAGTTACTTGAATGAGCAGTTCTTC. This codes for CASSYLNEQFF.

This clone came up a few times. The CDR3: CASSHDGYEQYF. The CDR3 DNA follows: TGCGCCAGCAGCCACGACGGCTACGAGCAGTACTTC. The rearrangement links TRBV4-1 to TRBJ2-7, with D unclear. Looked up from germline, CDR1 is MGHRA and CDR2 is YSYEKL. The CDR3 runs to 12 residues. V lost 3 bases to trimming and J lost 3 bases, with 6 bases between them.

The chain is built from TRBV11-2 and TRBJ1-4, with 7 bases fitting TRBD1. CDR3 length: 14 residues. The V gene end was trimmed by 5 bases and the J gene end by 7 bases; junction bases not matched to a gene: 7. From germline, CDR1 is SGHAT and CDR2 FQNNGV. The CDR3 DNA follows: TGTGCCAGCAGCCTGCGAGGGGGCGTTGAAAAACTGTTTTTT. Amino acids: CASSLRGGVEKLFF.

The CDR3 here is CASSLAGEIDTQYF. The CDR3 DNA follows: TGTGCCAGCAGCTTAGCGGGAGAGATAGATACGCAGTATTTT. V and J are TRBV13 and TRBJ2-3, with a possible D match to TRBD2 (6 bases). V was clipped by 1 base and J by 5 bases, with 10 bases between them. This CDR3 comprises 14 residues. Germline V gene sequence: CDR1 PRHDT, CDR2 FYEKMQ (reference sequence).

V is TRBV27 and J is TRBJ1-5; D remains ambiguous. Germline lookup yields CDR1 MNHEY and CDR2 SMNVEV (reference sequence). The CDR3 consists of 13 residues. The V end was cut by 5 bases, the J end by 7 bases, with 12 bases between. In nucleotides, the CDR3 is TGTGCCAGCAGTATCGCTCTGAGGCAGCCCCAGCATTTT. Residues: CASSIALRQPQHF.

This sequence joins TRBV19 and TRBJ1-2, with unresolved D. Trimming cost V 5 bases and J 5 bases, with 15 bases left between them. Germline lookup yields CDR1 LNHDA and CDR2 SQIVND (reference sequence). The CDR3 is 14 amino acids. The CDR3 is CASSPWALPYGYTF. CDR3 bases: TGTGCCAGTAGTCCCTGGGCTCTACCGTATGGCTACACCTTC. The complete variable domain, with remaining parts taken from reference TRBV19 and TRBJ1-2, reads DGGITQSPKYLFRKEGQNVTLSCEQNLNHDAMYWYRQDPGQGLRLIYYSQIVNDFQKGDIAEGYSVSREKKESFPLTVTSAQKNPTAFYLCASSPWALPYGYTFGSGTRLTVV.

The chain is built from TRBV6-5 and TRBJ1-1; a possible D gene is TRBD1 (5 bases). This CDR3 has 13 residues. The germline V and J ends were trimmed by 5 bases and 2 bases, with 9 bases remaining between them. The germline V gene encodes CDR1 MNHEY and CDR2 SVGAGI. The CDR3 region has the DNA TGTGCCAGCAGTCCTCAGGGAAACACTGAAGCTTTCTTT. Residues: CASSPQGNTEAFF.

This sequence joins TRBV29-1 and TRBJ2-1; D is perhaps TRBD2 (6 bases). Trimming took off 6 bases at V and 9 bases at J, with 33 bases between the two ends. Germline V gene lookup returns CDR1 SQVTM and CDR2 ANQGSEA. CDR3 length: 18 residues. The CDR3 region is CSVTGVGRTLRAWGEQFF. The CDR3 DNA follows: TGCAGCGTCACGGGGGTGGGACGGACTTTACGGGCGTGGGGTGAGCAGTTCTTC.

In the case of this clone: At the DNA level, this CDR3 is encoded by other sequences in the same sample as well. The chain uses TRBV19 and TRBJ1-5; D not resolved. V lost 4 bases, J lost 3 bases, and 10 bases lay in between. The germline V gene has CDR1 LNHDA and CDR2 SQIVND (reference sequence). CDR3 length: 14 amino acids. The DNA for the CDR3 is TGTGCCAGTAGTACGGACGGTTACAATCAGCCCCAGCATTTT. Protein sequence: CASSTDGYNQPQHF.